The following is a TCR beta chain sequence with its context. The sample holds one count of this clone. Its antigen remains undetermined. No much larger clone is present one base from it, and per-base qualities are unavailable. Explained via the paper, the time point label denotes: baseline before first vaccination. Samples from vaccinated people were obtained from the UK trials COV001 and COV002, which included a single-blind randomized controlled phase 2/3 trial of AZD1222 (ChAdOx1 nCoV-19) in healthy adults. For TCRbeta chain sequencing, PBMC samples were collected from trial participants at day 0 and at day 28 after the second dose. The data are from a study of T cell responses to AZD1222 COVID-19 vaccine (dated by TCRdb to about 2021). Notes on the research overall: AZD1222 recipients whose second dose came at about 4 weeks and those whose second dose came at about 12 weeks were combined into one group, since spike-specific TCR depth and breadth did not differ between the two schedules. TCR sequencing was performed for more than 230 trial participants, of whom roughly 200 were given two doses of AZD1222 and roughly 25 were given two doses of MenACWY control vaccine. Trial participants were enrolled into age subgroups of 18-55, 56-69 and 70-plus years, which contained approximately 150, 28 and 58 TCR-sequenced participants, respectively. Here is what the overall study found, with its caveats: Participants were mostly white British and included more females than males, and it was suggested by the authors that clonal diversity may have been underestimated. Reportedly, close to half of the unique spike-specific TCRs recognized epitopes lying outside the regions that are mutated in the B.1.351 and B.1.1.7 variants. In the small 56-69-year group, the increase in depth fell short of significance, most likely because of low power. Because no samples from the day 14 peak response were available, repertoires could be characterized only after the peak T cell response. A significant rise in spike-specific TCR breadth and depth was observed after two AZD1222 doses relative to day 0 and relative to MenACWY recipients. The whole spike protein was spanned by vaccine-associated CD4 TCRs, and dominant responses were seen in regions 160-218 and 743-854. Conclusions about previously exposed vaccinees are limited, since just six AZD1222 recipients were seropositive for SARS-CoV-2 at baseline.

The CDR3, cysteine through phenylalanine, is 16 amino acids long. Only the CDR3 part of the read is kept: 48 bases, read in frame from the first base. Trimming takes 1 base off V and 2 bases off J; junction bases not matched to a gene: 4. From a lookup of the germline V gene, CDR1 and CDR2 are MDHEN and SYDVKM. The CDR3 regions of human TCRbeta chains were analyzed by immunosequencing. Regarding the original processing steps: TCRs in the repertoires were matched against a reference library of SARS-CoV-2-specific TCRs that had been generated with the MIRA antigen-specificity platform. Breadth meant the fraction of unique TCRs that were SARS-CoV-2-associated, whereas depth meant the fraction of total T cells that were SARS-CoV-2-associated. Using the MIRA data, every spike-specific TCR was mapped to the spike region that the TCR reacted to and assigned to either a CD4 or a CD8 class. Log10-transformed breadth and depth values were compared by one-way ANOVA with Sidak's multiple comparisons tests. This immuneACCESS table, as held by TCRdb, lists in-frame sequences with V and J called but not all clones. Of the missing ones, under half trace to an unresolved V gene in checked studies; the others have no known cause. The V and J calls and clone size are taken from that table; D and trimming were inferred from the DNA. The sample has some 160,000 clones on record, 90% to 95% of them singletons. The top ten clonotypes cover approximately 1% of the sample.

The sample here was peripheral blood, taken on day 0 of AZD1222 vaccination. The sequence derives from an adult in good health. The receptor chain draws on TRBV28 and TRBJ2-5; 10 of the junction bases match TRBD2. The DNA reads TGTGCCAGCAGTTTATCGACTAGCGGGCGACAAGAGACCCAGTACTTC. This yields the protein CASSLSTSGRQETQYF.